The 20 T cell receptor beta chains below were found in one sample sequenced in a study of cytomegalovirus exposure and HLA in healthy donors. Clones were read by immunoSEQ multiplex PCR, and TCRdb kept only the in-frame ones, dropping some. The table shows 59,000 or so clones, with 75% to 90% occurring only once. Sequencing was carried out using PBMCs. The receptors shown here come from a woman aged 18-29 years in good health and CMV-seronegative.

This clone was detected a few times. J is TRBJ2-3 and V is TRBV2, with 10 bases aligning to TRBD2. Germline assignment: CDR1 SNHLY and CDR2 FYNNEI. The CDR3 loop spans 14 amino acids. Germline trimming cut 6 bases from V and 4 bases from J; bases unmatched to any gene: 4. The CDR3 sequence is CASSGLAGADTQYF. CDR3 in DNA: TGTGCCAGCAGCGGCCTAGCGGGAGCAGATACGCAGTATTTT.

This sequence joins TRBV6-5 and TRBJ2-2, with TRBD2 matching 13 bases. Looked up from germline, CDR1 is MNHEY and CDR2 is SVGAGI. The CDR3 runs 15 residues. J was trimmed by 7 bases and V by 5 bases; bases with no gene match: 4. Here the CDR3 DNA reads TGTGCCAGCAGTAGGACTAGCGGGAGTGGCGGGGAGCTGTTTTTT. It encodes CASSRTSGSGGELFF.

The J gene is TRBJ1-1, the V gene TRBV6-1; no clear D. Germline loops: CDR1 MNHNS, CDR2 SASEGT. The CDR3 is 15 amino acids. The V gene lost 1 base and the J gene lost 1 base, with 10 bases spanning the gap. CDR3 DNA: TGTGCCAGCAGTGAAGATTGGCGAGGGAACACTGAAGCTTTCTTT. As protein: CASSEDWRGNTEAFF.

The chain uses TRBV29-1 and TRBJ2-7; D perhaps matches TRBD1 (6 bases). From germline, CDR1 is SQVTM and CDR2 ANQGSEA. This CDR3 comprises 14 residues. Trimming removed 8 bases at V and 4 bases at J, with 21 bases between. CDR3 loop: CSPNRVQLDYEQYF. CDR3 sequence (DNA): TGCAGCCCCAACAGGGTTCAGCTCGATTACGAGCAGTACTTC.

This clone was observed a single time. The V gene is TRBV25-1, the J gene TRBJ1-1; no definite D call. Trimming removed 4 bases at V and 2 bases at J, with 8 bases between. The CDR3 totals 13 residues. Germline lookup yields CDR1 MGHDK and CDR2 SYGVNS. This CDR3 is CASSVSSNTEAFF. The CDR3, as DNA: TGTGCCAGCAGTGTATCCAGTAACACTGAAGCTTTCTTT.

V is TRBV11-2 and J is TRBJ1-5, with 8 nucleotides matching TRBD1. The CDR3 covers 13 residues. V was clipped by 5 bases and J by 7 bases; unmatched bases: 4. Germline V gene data show CDR1 as SGHAT and CDR2 as FQNNGV. The chain's CDR3 is CASSEQGEQPQHF. The DNA of the CDR3 is TGTGCCAGCAGCGAACAGGGGGAGCAGCCCCAGCATTTT.

The chain uses TRBV2 and TRBJ2-2, with a tentative D call TRBD2 (6 bases). Trimming stripped 6 bases from V and 1 base from J, with 9 bases between. Germline CDR1 and CDR2: SNHLY and FYNNEI. CDR3 length equals 14 residues. CDR3 sequence: CASSVSGNTGELFF. In DNA, the CDR3 is TGTGCCAGCAGCGTTAGCGGGAACACCGGGGAGCTGTTTTTT.

The V and J genes are TRBV5-1 and TRBJ1-3, with D unclear. The CDR3 has 15 residues. Deletions cut 4 bases from V and 0 bases from J, with 11 bases between. Germline CDR1 and CDR2: SGHRS and YFSETQ. In nucleotides, the CDR3 is TGCGCCAGCAGCGGCGGGGAAGTCTCTGGAAACACCATATATTTT. It is translated as CASSGGEVSGNTIYF.

The rearrangement uses TRBV6-5 and TRBJ2-1, with 7 positions matching TRBD1. V dropped 0 bases and J dropped 0; count of bases not matched to a gene: 2. The CDR3 spans 16 residues. Germline loops: CDR1 MNHEY, CDR2 SVGAGI. The CDR3 DNA reads as TGTGCCAGCAGTTACTCGTCAGGGGGCTCCTACAATGAGCAGTTCTTC. Translating it yields CASSYSSGGSYNEQFF.

The rearrangement uses TRBV9 and TRBJ2-2; D call uncertain. The CDR3 is 13 amino acids. V was pared by 4 bases and J by 4 bases, with 8 bases between. Germline V gene lookup returns CDR1 SGDLS and CDR2 YYNGEE. The CDR3 protein is CASSLTVTGELFF. CDR3 bases: TGTGCCAGCAGCTTGACTGTCACCGGGGAGCTGTTTTTT.

Here the CDR3 reads CASSELGRGSYNEQFF. CDR3 coding DNA: TGTGCCAGCAGTGAACTAGGACGGGGCTCCTACAATGAGCAGTTCTTC. The chain combines TRBV25-1 with TRBJ2-1; a weak D match, TRBD2 (5 bases). Trimming removed 2 bases at V and 0 bases at J, with 11 bases between. Per the germline V gene, CDR1 is MGHDK and CDR2 is SYGVNS. The CDR3 runs to 16 residues.

The J gene is TRBJ1-5, the V gene TRBV21-1; the table's TRBD1 call for D was not verified on the DNA. TRBV21-1 is assigned pseudogene status. The CDR3 has 19 residues. The CDR3 region has the DNA TGTGCCCCCATGAGCGTCGGGACAGGGTTGCGGGAGAGCAATCAGCCCCAGCATTTT. This gives the protein CAPMSVGTGLRESNQPQHF.

The V call is TRBV4-3, the J call TRBJ2-1, with 9 bases lining up with TRBD2. The CDR3 has 16 amino acids. Unmatched junction bases numbered 2, after V lost 0 bases and J lost 2 bases. CDR1 is LGHNA and CDR2 is YSLEER in the germline V gene. The CDR3 DNA is TGCGCCAGCAGCCAAGATTCTAGCGGGGCCTACAATGAGCAGTTCTTC. Translation: CASSQDSSGAYNEQFF.

This chain uses TRBV6-1 with TRBJ2-1; 7 nucleotides line up with TRBD2. Per germline, CDR1 MNHNS and CDR2 SASEGT. The junction had 3 bases not matched to a gene; V was cut back by 4 bases and J by 6 bases. There are 13 residues in the CDR3. The CDR3 region is CASSGTRLNEQFF. CDR3 sequence (DNA): TGTGCCAGCAGTGGGACTAGACTCAATGAGCAGTTCTTC.

The chain combines TRBV5-1 with TRBJ2-7; 16 positions match TRBD2. The CDR3 is made up of 16 amino acids. The germline CDR1 and CDR2 sequences are SGHRS and YFSETQ. Trimming at V came to 3 bases and at J to 2 bases, leaving 2 bases not matched to a gene. The CDR3 DNA sequence: TGCGCCAGCAGCTCGGGACTAGCGGGAGGGCCCTACGAGCAGTACTTC. Its translation is CASSSGLAGGPYEQYF.

Notes on this clone: At one of its ends the junction is not consistent with the germline gene, which may arise from a read error. J is TRBJ1-1 and V is TRBV7-7; 9 nucleotides line up with TRBD1. The length of the CDR3 is 16 residues. Germline loops: CDR1 SSHAT, CDR2 FNYEAQ (reference sequence). The CDR3 reads CASSGGQGGMNTEAFF. The CDR3 DNA follows: TGTGCTAGCAGCGGGGGACAGGGTGGGATGAACACTGAAGCTTTCTTT.

This sequence joins TRBV6-1 and TRBJ1-2; 7 bases align to TRBD1. J was trimmed by 3 bases and V by 4 bases; bases with no gene match: 5. This CDR3 spans 14 amino acids. Germline assignment: CDR1 MNHNS and CDR2 SASEGT. This chain's CDR3 is CASSVRQGDYGYTF. DNA of the CDR3: TGTGCCAGCAGTGTCCGACAGGGCGACTATGGCTACACCTTC.

This chain links TRBV19 with TRBJ1-5, with TRBD1 matching over 10 bases. Germline assignment: CDR1 LNHDA and CDR2 SQIVND (reference sequence). J lost 7 bases, V lost 5 bases, and 5 bases had no gene match. The CDR3 runs 14 residues. The CDR3 DNA reads as TGTGCCAGTAGTGGTGGGACAGGGGACCAGCCCCAGCATTTT. Translation: CASSGGTGDQPQHF.

This clone was seen just once. The J gene is TRBJ2-7, the V gene TRBV5-5, with D possibly TRBD2 on 6 matching bases. The V end lost 4 bases, the J end lost 3 bases, and 14 bases lay between the germline ends. CDR1 and CDR2 (germline): SGHKS, YYEKEE (reference sequence). The CDR3 is 14 amino acids. The CDR3 bases are TGTGCCAGCAGCGCGTGGAGGGAAAGCTACGAGCAGTACTTC. This encodes CASSAWRESYEQYF.

In its sample, this clone was seen once. The sample contains more than one DNA sequence encoding this CDR3. The chain recombines TRBV5-1 with TRBJ2-5; TRBD2 matches at 16 bases. Germline V CDR1 and CDR2: SGHRS, YFSETQ. V was pared by 3 bases and J by 5 bases, with 4 bases of the junction left unmatched. The CDR3 has 16 residues. CDR3 in amino acids: CASSSGTSGGAETQYF. The CDR3 DNA follows: TGCGCCAGCAGCTCCGGGACTAGCGGGGGGGCGGAGACCCAGTACTTC. Full variable domain (rest looked up from reference TRBV5-1 and TRBJ2-5): KAGVTQTPRYLIKTRGQQVTLSCSPISGHRSVSWYQQTPGQGLQFLFEYFSETQRNKGNFPGRFSGRQFSNSRSEMNVSTLELGDSALYLCASSSGTSGGAETQYFGPGTRLLVL.